The present T cell receptor beta chain was sequenced within a study of T cell repertoires in cytomegalovirus infection. Looking at the study overall: HLA-B-restricted CMV epitopes that are well studied were used alongside recently identified HLA-C-restricted ones. Public signatures in TCR beta pointed to CMV infection and matching HLA type. Notes on the study in general: Individuals carrying CMV plus the relevant HLA were identified by cumulative frequency of public TCR beta families. The response measured ex vivo was dominated by TCR beta clonotypes (HLA-C-restricted and CMV-specific).

TCRdb called the reads again in MiXCR, with one record for every CDR3 protein. Seen here are some 800,000 distinct CDR3 sequences, approximately 32% observed once, and the top ten hold around 13%. Remarks on this clonotype: Its antigen is undetermined.

The CDR3 runs to 13 residues. V was shortened by 5 bases and J by 3 bases, with 11 bases between the two germline ends. Germline V gene lookup returns CDR1 MNHEY and CDR2 SVGAGI. This rearrangement joins TRBV6-5 to TRBJ2-7; D is perhaps TRBD1 (6 bases). The specimen was cultured CD8+ T cells from PBMCs, collected from culture after CMV antigen stimulation. This clonotype originated in a human donor in good health (CMV status not recorded). Some clones in this sample may be carry-over from other donors' samples. This chain's CDR3 is CASSLKGGYEQYF. The CDR3 DNA reads TGTGCCAGCAGTCTAAAAGGGGGCTACGAGCAGTACTTC.